Described below is a single T cell receptor (beta chain) sequence and its context. The antigen is not known. This entry belongs to a study of T cell responses to AZD1222 COVID-19 vaccine. Study-wide results and caveats: The study identified only five to seven AZD1222 recipients as seropositive at baseline. Along spike, vaccine-associated CD4 TCRs were found throughout, with dominance at 160-218 and 743-854.

Data came from immunoSEQ multiplex PCR; TCRdb stores just in-frame clones and leaves some out. The sample records about 130,000 clones, around 90% being singletons. The specimen was peripheral blood, collected on day 0 of AZD1222 vaccination. The sequence was collected from an adult in good health.

The CDR3 protein is CASSDLEPDNTEAFF. Here the CDR3 DNA reads TGTGCCAGCAGTGATTTAGAACCCGATAACACTGAAGCTTTCTTT. V is TRBV2 and J is TRBJ1-1; D is unresolved. The CDR3 is 15 residues long. Trimming cost V 3 bases and J 2 bases, with 13 bases left between them. Per germline, CDR1 SNHLY and CDR2 FYNNEI.